This T cell receptor beta chain was identified during a study of chemoradiotherapy in HPV16-positive cancers. TCRdb's table, derived via immunoSEQ multiplex PCR, lists solely in-frame clones and lacks some. The data show approximately 12,000 clones, around 78% seen once. V was clipped by 5 bases and J by 1 base, with 11 bases between them. The CDR3 is 14 residues long. The germline gives CDR1 MNHEY, CDR2 SVGAGI. Sample acquisition took place from a patient who underwent chemoradiotherapy. This sequence joins TRBV6-5 and TRBJ1-1, with D possibly matching TRBD1 (5 bases). The TCR was taken from a human donor with HPV-associated anogenital cancer. The CDR3 sequence is CASSPPGRNTEAFF. The CDR3 coding sequence is TGTGCCAGCAGTCCCCCGGGACGGAACACTGAAGCTTTCTTT.